The 3 T cell receptor beta chains reported below all come from one sample, sequenced in a study of blood T cell repertoires in COVID-19 (TCRdb year 2020). The method was the immunoSEQ multiplex PCR assay. TCRdb carries this immuneACCESS record with in-frame sequences only. Its versions omit some clonotypes, under half of them owing to an unresolved V gene in the studies checked, with the rest unexplained. The sample includes 150,000 or so clones, with about 79% observed a single time. Around 2.9% of the sample is in the top ten clones. The specimen sequenced was PBMCs or T cells enriched from blood (not recorded which). The source is a woman in her fifties or sixties who had recovered from COVID-19.

The chain recombines TRBV5-1 with TRBJ2-7, with 14 bases that match TRBD2. Germline assignment: CDR1 SGHRS and CDR2 YFSETQ. The V gene end was trimmed by 3 bases and the J gene end by 2 bases; junction bases not matched to a gene: 7. There are 17 residues in the CDR3. The CDR3, as DNA: TGCGCCAGCAGCTCCGGACTAGCGGGAGGATCAGCCTACGAGCAGTACTTC. It translates to CASSSGLAGGSAYEQYF.

V and J are TRBV5-1 and TRBJ1-4, with D possibly being TRBD1 (5 bases). CDR3 length equals 14 residues. Germline CDR1 is SGHRS and CDR2 is YFSETQ. Trimming shortened V by 0 bases and J by 10 bases, and 13 bases separated the two germline ends. CDR3 coding DNA: TGCGCCAGCAGCTTGGCCCTAGACAGTAGAAAACTGTTTTTT. Its protein is CASSLALDSRKLFF.

The chain couples TRBV5-1 to TRBJ2-1; maybe TRBD2 (5 bases). This CDR3 contains 18 residues. With 0 bases removed from V and 0 bases from J, the gap between germline ends came to 16 bases. Germline-derived CDR1 and CDR2 are SGHRS and YFSETQ. The CDR3 region is CASSLASLDYSSYNEQFF. The DNA of the CDR3 is TGCGCCAGCAGCTTGGCCTCTCTCGACTATAGCTCCTACAATGAGCAGTTCTTC.